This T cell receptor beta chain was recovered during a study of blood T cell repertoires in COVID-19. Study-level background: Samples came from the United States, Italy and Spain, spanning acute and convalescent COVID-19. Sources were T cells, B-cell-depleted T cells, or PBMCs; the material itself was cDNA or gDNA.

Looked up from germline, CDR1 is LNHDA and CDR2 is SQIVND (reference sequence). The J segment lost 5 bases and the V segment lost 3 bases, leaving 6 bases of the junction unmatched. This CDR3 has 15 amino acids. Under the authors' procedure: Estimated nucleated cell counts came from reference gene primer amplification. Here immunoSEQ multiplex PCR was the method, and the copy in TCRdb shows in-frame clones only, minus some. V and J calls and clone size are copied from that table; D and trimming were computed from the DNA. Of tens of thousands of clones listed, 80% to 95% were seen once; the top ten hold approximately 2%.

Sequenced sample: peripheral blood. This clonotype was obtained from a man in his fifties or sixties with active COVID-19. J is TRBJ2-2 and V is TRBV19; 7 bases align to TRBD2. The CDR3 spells CASSMVAGETGELFF. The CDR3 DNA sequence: TGTGCCAGTAGTATGGTAGCGGGTGAAACCGGGGAGCTGTTTTTT. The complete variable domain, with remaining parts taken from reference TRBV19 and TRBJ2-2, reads DGGITQSPKYLFRKEGQNVTLSCEQNLNHDAMYWYRQDPGQGLRLIYYSQIVNDFQKGDIAEGYSVSREKKESFPLTVTSAQKNPTAFYLCASSMVAGETGELFFGEGSRLTVL.